These T cell receptor beta chains were read from a single sample in a study of human T cells and chemical hapten exposure. Each CDR3 protein is one row after TCRdb ran MiXCR on the RACE reads. The sample has some 180,000 distinct CDR3 sequences, about 22% seen once; the top ten hold about 6.7%. This specimen was whole blood, taken in connection with sensitization to the hapten diphenylcyclopropenone (DPC). The source of these receptors is a woman in her 50s with alopecia areata. Some clones in this sample may be carry-over from other donors' samples. Each CDR3 is given with its conserved first and last residue. A D gene is named only where the DNA matches it firmly. Not every row has a clone size; where given, it reads once, few, many or a size class.

V,D,J,size,DNA,CDR3
TRBV29-1,-,TRBJ2-5,many,TGCAGCGTTGAAAGTGGACTCGAAGAGACCCAGTACTTC,CSVESGLEETQYF
TRBV29-1,-,TRBJ1-2,few,TGCAGCGCCTTTCTTCCTCCCTATGGCTACACCTTC,CSAFLPPYGYTF
TRBV29-1,-,TRBJ1-1,few,TGCAGCGTACGACTCCTAGACACTGAAGCTTTCTTT,CSVRLLDTEAFF
TRBV20-1,-,TRBJ2-1,-,TGCAGTGCTAGTAGACTAGTAAATCTCAATGAGCAGTTCTTC,CSASRLVNLNEQFF
TRBV7-9,-,TRBJ2-2,few,TGTGCCAGCAGATTAGACAGAAACACCGGGGAGCTGTTTTTT,CASRLDRNTGELFF
TRBV6-5,-,TRBJ2-7,-,TGTGCCAGCAGTTACCTTCCCTCTAATGGGAGAAGATCCTACGAGCAGTACTTC,CASSYLPSNGRRSYEQYF
TRBV24-1,TRBD1,TRBJ2-5,few,TGTGCCACCGCAGACGGACAGGGGGGTAAAGAGACCCAGTACTTC,CATADGQGGKETQYF
TRBV4-1,TRBD1,TRBJ2-7,-,TGCGCCAGCAGCCAAGGGGACAGGGCCTACGAGCAGTACTTC,CASSQGDRAYEQYF
TRBV20-1,TRBD2,TRBJ2-7,-,TGCAGTGCTACTAGCGGGAGTTACGAGCAGTACTTC,CSATSGSYEQYF
TRBV6-5,-,TRBJ2-5,-,TGTGCCAGCGCTGGGACCGAGCAGGGAGAGACCCAGTACTTC,CASAGTEQGETQYF
TRBV20-1,-,TRBJ2-1,few,TGCAGTGCCACACGAACCCAGGGTACCGAGCAGTTCTTC,CSATRTQGTEQFF
TRBV3-1,TRBD2,TRBJ2-1,-,TGTGCCAGCAGCGATAGCCTATGGGGGGGAGCGACCTACAATGAGCAGTTCTTC,CASSDSLWGGATYNEQFF
TRBV29-1,TRBD2,TRBJ2-7,-,TGCAGCGGAGGACTAGCGGGAGGTGAGCAGTACTTC,CSGGLAGGEQYF
TRBV7-2,TRBD2,TRBJ2-5,few,TGTGCCAGCAGCTTCGGGGCGGGAGCAAGGGGAGAGACCCAGTACTTC,CASSFGAGARGETQYF
TRBV9,-,TRBJ2-2,few,TGTGCCAGCAGCGTAGTGGGCTCCACCGGGGAGCTGTTTTTT,CASSVVGSTGELFF
TRBV11-2,TRBD1,TRBJ1-1,few,TGTGCCAGCAGCGAGACAGGGGGTAGGACTGAAGCTTTCTTT,CASSETGGRTEAFF
TRBV27,TRBD2,TRBJ2-7,-,TGTGCCAGCAGTTTTATCAAAACCGGGACTAGGAGCTACGAGCAGTACTTC,CASSFIKTGTRSYEQYF
TRBV7-9,-,TRBJ2-4,-,TGTGCCAGCCGGGAGAGCGCCAAAAACATTCAGTACTTC,CASRESAKNIQYF
TRBV28,-,TRBJ2-7,-,TGTGCCAGCAGGCCCACTCTTCAACTAGCAGCTGACTACGAGCAGTACTTC,CASRPTLQLAADYEQYF
TRBV7-9,TRBD1,TRBJ1-4,many,TGTGCCAGCAGCCCCAGGACAGGCGGAGTAGCTAATGAAAAACTGTTTTTT,CASSPRTGGVANEKLFF
TRBV7-9,TRBD1,TRBJ1-4,-,TGTGCCAGCAGCTCAGACCGGGACAGGGAAACTAATGAAAAACTGTTTTTT,CASSSDRDRETNEKLFF
TRBV9,-,TRBJ1-2,-,TGTGCCAGCAGCCCCGGACCTAACTATGGCTACACCTTC,CASSPGPNYGYTF
TRBV11-2,-,TRBJ2-7,-,TGTGCCAGCAGGAGCGGTGCCCCCTACGAGCAGTACTTC,CASRSGAPYEQYF
TRBV5-1,TRBD2,TRBJ2-7,few,TGCGCCAGCAGCTTGGGAGGGACTAGCGTAGCCTACGAGCAGTACTTC,CASSLGGTSVAYEQYF
TRBV5-5,-,TRBJ2-7,-,TGTGCCAGCAGCGGGGGCCATCTCACCTACGAGCAGTACTTC,CASSGGHLTYEQYF
TRBV29-1,-,TRBJ2-7,-,TGCAGCGTTGAAGACCAGCTAAGAGAGCAGTACTTC,CSVEDQLREQYF
TRBV6-5,TRBD1,TRBJ1-1,few,TGTGCCAGCAGTTACTCACAGGGGGTTGCTTTCTTT,CASSYSQGVAFF
TRBV29-1,TRBD1,TRBJ2-2,-,TGCAGCGGTACCGGGACAGGGTGGGGAAGGAACACCGGGGAGCTGTTTTTT,CSGTGTGWGRNTGELFF
TRBV11-2,TRBD1,TRBJ2-7,-,TGTGCCAGCAGCCAGGACAGGGTTGCCCACGAGCAGTACTTC,CASSQDRVAHEQYF
TRBV20-1,-,TRBJ1-2,-,TGCAGTGCTCAGACGGGGGGGGGCGGCTACACCTTC,CSAQTGGGGYTF
TRBV5-1,TRBD1,TRBJ2-6,-,TGCGCCAGCTACAAACAGGGGCCTGGGGCCAACGTCCTGACTTTC,CASYKQGPGANVLTF
TRBV10-3,-,TRBJ2-1,-,TGTGCCATCAGTAATACGGACCTGAGAAATGAGCAGTTCTTC,CAISNTDLRNEQFF